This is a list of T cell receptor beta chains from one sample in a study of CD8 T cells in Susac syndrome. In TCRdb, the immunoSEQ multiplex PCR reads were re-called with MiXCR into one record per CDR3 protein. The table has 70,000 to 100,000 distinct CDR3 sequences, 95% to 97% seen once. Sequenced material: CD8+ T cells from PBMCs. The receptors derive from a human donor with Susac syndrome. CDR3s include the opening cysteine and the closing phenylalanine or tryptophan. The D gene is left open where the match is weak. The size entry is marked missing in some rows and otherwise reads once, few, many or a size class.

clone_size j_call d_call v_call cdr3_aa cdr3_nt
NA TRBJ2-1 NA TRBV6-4 CASSDSAGLRGEQFF TGTGCCAGCAGTGACTCCGCAGGGTTAAGGGGTGAGCAGTTCTTC
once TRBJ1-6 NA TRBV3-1 CASSQAADSGGSPLHF TGTGCCAGCAGCCAAGCGGCAGACAGCGGGGGTTCACCCCTCCACTTT
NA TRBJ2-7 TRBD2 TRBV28 CASRSGGDTHEQYF TGTGCCAGCAGGTCGGGGGGGGACACCCACGAGCAGTACTTC
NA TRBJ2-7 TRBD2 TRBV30 CAWTSGGSSYEQYF TGTGCCTGGACTAGCGGGGGCAGCTCCTACGAGCAGTACTTC
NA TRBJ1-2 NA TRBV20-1 CSASGLAYGYTF TGCAGTGCTAGCGGGTTAGCCTATGGCTACACCTTC
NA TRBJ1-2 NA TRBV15 CATSRGHLNYGYTF TGTGCCACCAGCAGAGGACATCTCAACTATGGCTACACCTTC
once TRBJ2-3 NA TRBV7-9 CASSFSNQDTQYF TGTGCCAGCAGCTTTTCTAATCAAGATACGCAGTATTTT
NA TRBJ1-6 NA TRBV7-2 CASSSPVDPSPLHF TGTGCCAGCAGCTCCCCGGTCGACCCATCACCCCTCCACTTT
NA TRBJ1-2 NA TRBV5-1 CASSLREDYGYTF TGCGCCAGCAGCTTAAGGGAGGACTATGGCTACACCTTC
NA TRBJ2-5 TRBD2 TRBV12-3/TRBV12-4 CASSLAGKETQYF TGTGCCAGCAGTCTAGCGGGGAAAGAGACCCAGTACTTC
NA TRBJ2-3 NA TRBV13 CASSMESRNTDTQYF TGTGCCAGCAGCATGGAAAGCCGAAACACAGATACGCAGTATTTT
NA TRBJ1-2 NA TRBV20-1 CSARIRGGSGNYGYTF TGCAGTGCTAGGATCCGAGGGGGATCGGGTAACTATGGCTACACCTTC
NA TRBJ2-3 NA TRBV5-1 CASTSRRVPSTDTQYF TGCGCCAGCACCTCTCGGAGGGTCCCTAGCACAGATACGCAGTATTTT
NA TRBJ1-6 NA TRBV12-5 CASGTLKYGFYNSPLHF TGTGCTAGTGGTACACTTAAGTACGGTTTCTATAATTCACCCCTCCACTTT
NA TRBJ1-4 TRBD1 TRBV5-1 CASRATGEEKLFF TGCGCCAGCAGGGCCACAGGGGAGGAAAAACTGTTTTTT
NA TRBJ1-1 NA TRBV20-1 CSARDILNTEAFF TGCAGTGCTAGAGACATTTTGAACACTGAAGCTTTCTTT
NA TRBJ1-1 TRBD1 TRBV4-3 CASSQGQGEGTEAFF TGCGCCAGCAGCCAGGGACAGGGGGAGGGCACTGAAGCTTTCTTT
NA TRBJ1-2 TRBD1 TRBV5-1 CASSLYRTGGRGYGYTF TGCGCCAGCAGCTTGTACAGGACAGGGGGCAGAGGGTATGGCTACACCTTC
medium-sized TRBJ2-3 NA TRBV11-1 CASSLSDTQYF TGTGCCAGCAGCTTATCAGATACGCAGTATTTT
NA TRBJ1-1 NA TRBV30 CAWSVLGSEAFF TGTGCCTGGAGTGTATTAGGTTCTGAAGCTTTCTTT